A single sample is the source of the 27 T cell receptor beta chains below, sequenced in a study of T cell clones after liver transplantation. The repertoire was sequenced with immunoSEQ multiplex PCR; TCRdb's copy has only in-frame clones and lacks some. The sample comprises about 75,000 clones, roughly 80% of which are singletons, and less than 2.5% rests with the top ten. The input for sequencing was CD4+ T cells from blood, taken 48 months after liver transplant. All receptors come from a human patient who received a liver transplant. Some of the T cells may derive from the graft donor.

The rearrangement joins TRBV30 to TRBJ2-1; D may be TRBD2 (6 bases). The CDR3 has 16 residues. V lost 0 bases and J 7 bases, leaving 19 bases between the germline ends. CDR1 and CDR2 (germline): GTSNPN, SVGIG (reference sequence). The CDR3 reads CAWSVVPMRRGNEQFF. The CDR3 DNA reads TGTGCCTGGAGTGTAGTGCCGATGAGGAGGGGAAATGAGCAGTTCTTC.

This clone was seen only once. This chain uses TRBV19 with TRBJ1-3; D unclear. This CDR3 spans 16 amino acids. Germline V gives CDR1 LNHDA, CDR2 SQIVND (reference sequence). The V gene lost 10 bases and the J gene lost 4 bases, with 23 bases spanning the gap. The CDR3 sequence is CATQGGRNSGGNTIYF. In DNA, the CDR3 is TGTGCCACCCAAGGTGGCAGAAACTCCGGGGGAAACACCATATATTTT.

The rearrangement links TRBV7-2 to TRBJ2-4; D is perhaps TRBD1 (5 bases). The V end lost 5 bases, the J end lost 7 bases, and 12 bases lay between the germline ends. Per germline, CDR1 SGHTA and CDR2 FQGNSA. This CDR3 is built from 13 residues. This chain's CDR3 is CASSEQGSNIQYF. The CDR3 nucleotides read TGTGCCAGCAGCGAGCAGGGTTCTAACATTCAGTACTTC.

This clone was seen only once. The chain is built from TRBV5-6 and TRBJ2-2, with D uncertain. This CDR3 is 16 amino acids long. Trimming cost V 3 bases and J 1 base, with 13 bases left between them. Germline loops: CDR1 SGHDT, CDR2 YYEEEE. Here the CDR3 reads CASSSVSNRNTGELFF. The CDR3, as DNA: TGTGCCAGCAGCTCCGTATCAAATAGGAACACCGGGGAGCTGTTTTTT.

This chain uses TRBV5-8 with TRBJ1-2; TRBD1 is a possible D gene (5 bases). V lost 4 bases and J 4 bases, leaving 17 bases between the germline ends. This CDR3 contains 15 residues. Looked up from germline, CDR1 is SGHTS and CDR2 is YDEGEE. In DNA form, the CDR3 reads TGTGCCAGCAGCGTCAGACAGAGGAGGGGCTATGGCTACACCTTC. Protein: CASSVRQRRGYGYTF.

The rearrangement uses TRBV15 and TRBJ2-1; 10 bases line up with TRBD2. CDR3 length: 15 amino acids. The J segment lost 9 bases and the V segment lost 5 bases, leaving 10 bases of the junction unmatched. Germline CDR1 reads LNHNV; CDR2 reads YYDKDF (reference sequence). CDR3 loop: CATSAPGLAIGEQFF. CDR3 DNA sequence: TGTGCCACCAGCGCACCGGGACTAGCGATAGGTGAGCAGTTCTTC.

The chain has TRBV29-1 and TRBJ1-4; perhaps TRBD1 as D (5 bases). The germline V and J ends were trimmed by 4 bases and 8 bases, with 8 bases remaining between them. Per germline, CDR1 SQVTM and CDR2 ANQGSEA. This CDR3 has 11 residues. CDR3 sequence reads: CSVVREEKLFF. The CDR3 DNA sequence: TGCAGCGTTGTCAGGGAAGAAAAACTGTTTTTT.

The J gene is TRBJ1-6, the V gene TRBV6-1, with unresolved D. The V gene lost 7 bases and the J gene lost 3 bases, with 10 bases spanning the gap. Germline V gene data show CDR1 as MNHNS and CDR2 as SASEGT. The CDR3 contains 14 residues. CDR3 coding DNA: TGTGCCAGCATTCTGACGGGCTATAATTCACCCCTCCACTTT. It encodes CASILTGYNSPLHF.

V and J are TRBV11-3 and TRBJ2-2; tentative D call: TRBD1 (6 bases). Germline values: CDR1 SGHNT, CDR2 YENEEA. The CDR3 covers 16 residues. Between the trimmed V and J ends, which lost 5 bases and 5 bases, there was a span of 18 bases. The CDR3 bases are TGTGCCAGCAGCATGAGGGACACTGTAAGGACCGGGGAGCTGTTTTTT. Translation: CASSMRDTVRTGELFF. Using reference TRBV11-3 and TRBJ2-2 for the parts outside the CDR3, the full variable domain is EAGVVQSPRYKIIEKKQPVAFWCNPISGHNTLYWYLQNLGQGPELLIRYENEEAVDDSQLPKDRFSAERLKGVDSTLKIQPAELGDSAVYLCASSMRDTVRTGELFFGEGSRLTVL.

The chain employs TRBV19 and TRBJ1-1, with 8 bases matching TRBD1. J gave up 5 bases and V 5 bases, and 7 bases lay outside the gene matches. From germline, CDR1 is LNHDA and CDR2 SQIVND (reference sequence). This CDR3 has 14 residues. Here the CDR3 reads CASSAGQGRTEAFF. In DNA form, the CDR3 reads TGTGCCAGTAGTGCCGGACAGGGAAGGACTGAAGCTTTCTTT.

This clone was seen a few times. The chain has TRBV18 and TRBJ1-1; TRBD1 matches 9 bases. The J segment lost 7 bases and the V segment lost 5 bases, leaving 8 bases of the junction unmatched. There are 14 residues in the CDR3. Germline V lookup: CDR1 KGHSH, CDR2 LQKENI. CDR3: CASSSTGGNGEAFF. CDR3 sequence (DNA): TGTGCCAGCTCATCGACAGGGGGAAATGGTGAAGCTTTCTTT.

The CDR3 DNA reads TGTGCCACCAGCAGAGATCTAGGCGGGGGGAGCGGCGGCGGGGAGCTGTTTTTT. Its protein product is CATSRDLGGGSGGGELFF. V gene TRBV15 combines with J gene TRBJ2-2; 8 positions match TRBD2. In germline, CDR1 is LNHNV, CDR2 YYDKDF (reference sequence). This CDR3 has 18 residues. The J segment lost 7 bases and the V segment lost 0 bases, leaving 13 bases of the junction unmatched.

J is TRBJ2-5 and V is TRBV5-1, with no clear D. The CDR3 covers 13 residues. V lost 6 bases and J lost 0, with 9 bases in between. Germline loops: CDR1 SGHRS, CDR2 YFSETQ. The chain's CDR3 is CASNGRHQETQYF. CDR3 nucleotide sequence: TGCGCCAGCAACGGAAGACACCAAGAGACCCAGTACTTC.

This chain connects TRBV2 to TRBJ2-6; 11 bases fit TRBD1. Trimming at V came to 4 bases and at J to 1 base, leaving 9 bases not matched to a gene. CDR1 is SNHLY, CDR2 FYNNEI, per germline. The CDR3 extends over 19 amino acids. Here the CDR3 DNA reads TGTGCCAGCAGTGCGGGACAGGGGGAAACGTGGTCTGGGGCCAACGTCCTGACTTTC. Its protein is CASSAGQGETWSGANVLTF.

J is TRBJ1-5 and V is TRBV2; D unresolved. This CDR3 is 11 amino acids long. Deletions cut 8 bases from V and 7 bases from J, with 9 bases between. Germline V gives CDR1 SNHLY, CDR2 FYNNEI. CDR3: CASGFNQPQHF. The CDR3 bases are TGTGCCAGCGGGTTCAACCAGCCCCAGCATTTT. Complete variable domain (other parts from reference TRBV2 and TRBJ1-5): EPEVTQTPSHQVTQMGQEVILRCVPISNHLYFYWYRQILGQKVEFLVSFYNNEISEKSEIFDDQFSVERPDGSNFTLKIRSTKLEDSAMYFCASGFNQPQHFGDGTRLSIL.

The V gene is TRBV6-1, the J gene TRBJ2-5, with D perhaps matching TRBD2 (5 bases). This CDR3 contains 15 residues. With 2 bases removed from V and 4 bases from J, the gap between germline ends came to 14 bases. Germline V gene lookup returns CDR1 MNHNS and CDR2 SASEGT. The CDR3 nucleotides are TGTGCCAGCAGTGAATCGCCGGGAACGGCAGAGACCCAGTACTTC. Translating it yields CASSESPGTAETQYF.

The chain is built from TRBV6-1 and TRBJ2-7; the D is unclear. Trimming removed 3 bases from V and 12 bases from J, with 15 bases in between. Germline values: CDR1 MNHNS, CDR2 SASEGT. The CDR3 consists of 12 residues. Here the CDR3 DNA reads TGTGCCAGCAGTGAGGTCAAGGCAGGTCCGTACTTC. It yields the protein CASSEVKAGPYF.

V gene TRBV7-2 combines with J gene TRBJ2-1; possibly TRBD1 or TRBD2 for D (6 bases each). In germline, CDR1 is SGHTA, CDR2 FQGNSA. V was cut by 2 bases and J by 8 bases, with 19 bases left in between. This CDR3 has 16 amino acids. The CDR3 DNA is TGTGCCAGCAGCTTACCTGGGGGCGGGATTGTCGATGAGCAGTTCTTC. Protein: CASSLPGGGIVDEQFF.

The chain employs TRBV5-1 and TRBJ2-5, with D tentatively TRBD1 (6 bases). Germline CDR1 SGHRS, CDR2 YFSETQ. This CDR3 has 13 residues. V shed 0 bases and J shed 7 bases, with 10 bases lying between them. The CDR3 region is CASSLDRAGTQYF. CDR3 in DNA: TGCGCCAGCAGCTTGGACAGGGCTGGGACCCAGTACTTC.

The chain is built from TRBV5-6 and TRBJ2-7; D unresolved. The ends were cut back, 2 bases at V and 2 bases at J, with 8 bases in the middle. Germline V gene data show CDR1 as SGHDT and CDR2 as YYEEEE. This CDR3 comprises 13 residues. Written as DNA, the CDR3 is TGTGCCAGCAGCTTACAGCGACCCTACGAGCAGTACTTC. Translated, it gives CASSLQRPYEQYF.

This clone was picked up a small number of times. This rearrangement joins TRBV5-5 to TRBJ2-7; D remains unclear. The V gene's germline CDR1 is SGHKS and CDR2 YYEKEE (reference sequence). The CDR3 contains 16 residues. V was cut by 0 bases and J by 2 bases, with 15 bases left in between. The CDR3: CASSLAMGIATYEQYF. Here the CDR3 DNA reads TGTGCCAGCAGCTTGGCGATGGGCATAGCCACCTACGAGCAGTACTTC.

This chain links TRBV4-3 with TRBJ2-2; a possible D gene is TRBD1 (6 bases). Trimming left V 4 bases short and J 2 bases short, with 14 bases between. The CDR3 consists of 16 residues. Germline CDR1 reads LGHNA; CDR2 reads YSLEER. CDR3: CASSLRYRVNTGELFF. DNA for the CDR3: TGCGCCAGCAGCCTACGGTACAGGGTAAACACCGGGGAGCTGTTTTTT.

The CDR3 sequence: CASSEHRETYEQYF. CDR3 nucleotide sequence: TGTGCCAGCAGTGAACACAGGGAAACCTACGAGCAGTACTTC. This chain joins TRBV25-1 and TRBJ2-7; possible D gene TRBD1, 6 bases. CDR3 length: 14 residues. From germline, CDR1 is MGHDK and CDR2 SYGVNS. V gave up 2 bases and J gave up 2 bases, with 10 bases separating them.

The genes are TRBV2 and TRBJ1-2; maybe TRBD1 (6 bases). V was trimmed by 4 bases and J by 4 bases, leaving 10 bases between them. Germline CDR1 reads SNHLY; CDR2 reads FYNNEI. CDR3 size: 13 residues. CDR3 sequence: CASSAGQLYGYTF. CDR3 coding DNA: TGTGCCAGCAGTGCGGGACAACTCTATGGCTACACCTTC.

The J gene is TRBJ1-1, the V gene TRBV11-2, with no clear D. This CDR3 contains 14 residues. V gave up 5 bases and J gave up 0 bases, with 10 bases separating them. Per germline, CDR1 SGHAT and CDR2 FQNNGV. The CDR3 DNA is TGTGCCAGCAGCAACCGTAGGGTGAACACTGAAGCTTTCTTT. Its protein is CASSNRRVNTEAFF. The full variable domain, with the rest looked up from reference TRBV11-2 and TRBJ1-1, is EAGVAQSPRYKIIEKRQSVAFWCNPISGHATLYWYQQILGQGPKLLIQFQNNGVVDDSQLPKDRFSAERLKGVDSTLKIQPAKLEDSAVYLCASSNRRVNTEAFFGQGTRLTVV.

This sequence joins TRBV11-1 and TRBJ2-5, with D uncertain. This CDR3 comprises 13 residues. Germline V lookup: CDR1 SGHAT, CDR2 FQDESV (reference sequence). V gave up 2 bases and J gave up 1 base, with 5 bases separating them. This CDR3 is CASSLRVQETQYF. CDR3 nucleotides: TGTGCCAGCAGCTTAAGGGTCCAAGAGACCCAGTACTTC.

This rearrangement joins TRBV7-8 to TRBJ2-7; D is unresolved. CDR1 and CDR2 (germline): SGHVS, FQNEAQ. The CDR3 contains 12 residues. Trimming shortened V by 5 bases and J by 2 bases, and 7 bases separated the two germline ends. The CDR3 is CASSTGPYEQYF. CDR3 bases: TGTGCCAGCAGCACCGGACCCTACGAGCAGTACTTC.